Below are 16 T cell receptor beta chains sequenced from a single sample in a study of T-cell reconstitution after alpha-beta-depleted transplantation in children. The TCRbeta library was prepared with unique molecular identifiers. TCRdb re-called the PCR reads with MiXCR, one entry per CDR3 protein. The sample contains approximately 640,000 distinct CDR3 sequences, roughly 17% of which appear only once. This material consisted of PBMCs from the stem cell graft donor, taken from the stem cell graft. These receptors came from a human donor who donated a stem cell graft to a child with acute myeloid leukemia.

This clonotype appeared a few times. The J gene is TRBJ1-1, the V gene TRBV7-3; TRBD1 might be the D (6 bases). The CDR3 is made up of 16 amino acids. V was shortened by 1 base and J by 3 bases, with 15 bases between the two germline ends. In germline, CDR1 is SGHTA, CDR2 FQGTGA. The CDR3 loop is CASSLKGQGRHTEAFF. The CDR3 DNA reads as TGTGCCAGCAGCTTAAAAGGTCAGGGGCGGCACACTGAAGCTTTCTTT.

The CDR3 is CAITENTASRAGANVLTF. The CDR3 DNA reads as TGTGCCATCACTGAAAATACGGCCTCTCGGGCTGGGGCCAACGTCCTGACTTTC. The chain couples TRBV10-3 to TRBJ2-6; D remains unclear. The V end was cut by 7 bases, the J end by 2 bases, with 21 bases between. Germline V lookup: CDR1 ENHRY, CDR2 SYGVKD. The CDR3 has 18 amino acids.

This clonotype was counted only a few times. The CDR3, as DNA: TGTGCCAGCAGATATCGAACCAACCTAGGAGAGACCCAGTACTTC. Translated: CASRYRTNLGETQYF. V and J are TRBV11-2 and TRBJ2-5; no clear D gene. V was cut by 6 bases and J by 4 bases, with 18 bases left in between. Germline CDR1 SGHAT, CDR2 FQNNGV. The CDR3 length is 15 residues.

This clonotype was recorded at least ten times. The rearrangement links TRBV15 to TRBJ2-7; TRBD1 aligns across 7 bases. V shed 0 bases, J shed 0 bases, and the junction held 2 bases outside the gene matches. The germline CDR1 and CDR2 sequences are LNHNV and YYDKDF (reference sequence). The CDR3 sequence is 15 residues long. CDR3 region: CATSRERDSSYEQYF. In DNA, the CDR3 is TGTGCCACCAGCAGAGAGAGGGACAGCTCCTACGAGCAGTACTTC.

This chain uses TRBV7-8 with TRBJ1-5, with 7 bases matching TRBD1. The CDR3 covers 17 residues. The germline V gene encodes CDR1 SGHVS and CDR2 FQNEAQ. V shed 5 bases, J shed 0 bases, and the junction held 10 bases outside the gene matches. The CDR3, as DNA: TGTGCCAGCAGCGCAAAGGGGACAGTAAATAGCAATCAGCCCCAGCATTTT. Protein: CASSAKGTVNSNQPQHF. Combining the CDR3 with reference TRBV7-8 and TRBJ1-5 gives the whole variable domain GAGVSQSPRYKVAKRGQDVALRCDPISGHVSLFWYQQALGQGPEFLTYFQNEAQLDKSGLPSDRFFAERPEGSVSTLKIQRTQQEDSAVYLCASSAKGTVNSNQPQHFGDGTRLSIL.

This clonotype was counted ten times or more. The chain carries TRBV29-1 and TRBJ2-1, with D perhaps TRBD1 (6 bases). The CDR3 extends over 13 amino acids. V was cut by 7 bases and J by 4 bases, with 14 bases left in between. CDR1 SQVTM and CDR2 ANQGSEA come from the germline V gene. The CDR3 sequence is CSAGKGTYNEQFF. In DNA form, the CDR3 reads TGCAGCGCGGGTAAGGGGACATACAATGAGCAGTTCTTC.

Comments on this clonotype: A much larger clone differs by one base, so this may be a read error. This sequence joins TRBV20-1 and TRBJ2-5; TRBD2 might be the D (5 bases). CDR1 is DFQATT, CDR2 SNEGSKA, per germline (reference sequence). Trimming stripped 3 bases from V and 8 bases from J, with 22 bases between. The CDR3 runs to 15 residues. This chain's CDR3 is CSARKSNRDSDTQYF. In DNA, the CDR3 is TGCAGTGCTAGGAAATCTAACCGAGATAGCGACACCCAGTACTTC.

This clonotype was recorded at least ten times. V and J are TRBV9 and TRBJ2-5; D might be TRBD1 or TRBD2, each matching 5 bases. The CDR3 runs to 13 residues. Trimming removed 0 bases from V and 7 bases from J, with 10 bases in between. Germline V CDR1 and CDR2: SGDLS, YYNGEE. The CDR3 bases are TGTGCCAGCAGCGTAGCTCGGGACGCGACCCAGTACTTC. Translated, it gives CASSVARDATQYF.

This clonotype was seen a few times. The rearrangement joins TRBV7-6 to TRBJ2-3, with 7 bases matching TRBD2. Germline assignment: CDR1 SGHVS and CDR2 FNYEAQ. The CDR3 consists of 17 residues. Losses at the gene ends were 4 bases for V and 1 base for J; bases not matched to a gene: 11. The CDR3 here is CASSWISGRGGTDTQYF. CDR3 DNA: TGTGCCAGCAGCTGGATCTCAGGGAGGGGAGGCACAGATACGCAGTATTTT.

Concerning this clonotype: The germline gene is not matched at one end of the junction; a read error may be the cause. The chain combines TRBV5-5 with TRBJ2-4; possibly TRBD2 for D (7 bases). This CDR3 region has 13 residues. Germline CDR1 reads SGHKS; CDR2 reads YYEKEE (reference sequence). As DNA, the CDR3 is TGTGCCGGCAGCGGGACAACCGAAAACATTCAGTACTTC. Its translation: CAGSGTTENIQYF.

J is TRBJ1-1 and V is TRBV29-1; the match to TRBD1 covers 7 bases. The germline V gene encodes CDR1 SQVTM and CDR2 ANQGSEA. V lost 3 bases, J lost 3 bases, and 19 bases stayed unmatched. The CDR3 has 18 residues. The CDR3 DNA follows: TGCAGCGTTGATGAGGCGGGACAGAAGATCTGGGGGGACACTGAAGCTTTCTTT. Its protein product is CSVDEAGQKIWGDTEAFF.

This clonotype was counted ten times or more. CDR3 DNA sequence: TGCAGTGCTAGAGAGGGGCCACCCCTCCACTTT. It codes for CSAREGPPLHF. The chain recombines TRBV20-1 with TRBJ1-6, with D possibly being TRBD1 (5 bases). The germline gives CDR1 DFQATT, CDR2 SNEGSKA (reference sequence). This CDR3 comprises 11 residues. V dropped 0 bases and J dropped 11 bases, with 5 bases sitting between them.

This clonotype was observed many times. The CDR3 loop reads CSAYRGLYNEQFF. The CDR3 bases are TGCAGCGCCTACAGGGGGTTATACAATGAGCAGTTCTTC. The V gene is TRBV29-1, the J gene TRBJ2-1, with TRBD1 identical over 8 bases. CDR3 length equals 13 residues. After removal of 7 bases from V and 4 bases from J, the junction contained 6 bases not matched to a gene. Germline V lookup: CDR1 SQVTM, CDR2 ANQGSEA.

This clonotype has a handful of counts. The rearrangement links TRBV12-3 or TRBV12-4 to TRBJ2-3; a possible D gene is TRBD2 (5 bases). The CDR3 covers 14 residues. V lost 3 bases, J lost 4 bases, and 11 bases lay in between. CDR3 nucleotide sequence: TGTGCCAGCAGTTTCGTCGCCGGGGCAGATACGCAGTATTTT. This translates into CASSFVAGADTQYF.

This clonotype was detected many times. V gene TRBV12-3 or TRBV12-4 combines with J gene TRBJ1-5; D not resolved. CDR3 length equals 14 residues. Trimming left V 5 bases short and J 2 bases short, with 10 bases between. As DNA, the CDR3 is TGTGCCAGCAGTCCGACATACGGCAATCAGCCCCAGCATTTT. It codes for CASSPTYGNQPQHF.

This clonotype was recorded at least ten times. V is TRBV20-1 and J is TRBJ2-5, with a weak D call TRBD1 (5 bases). The V end was cut by 0 bases, the J end by 3 bases, with 8 bases between. CDR1 DFQATT and CDR2 SNEGSKA come from the germline V gene (reference sequence). This CDR3 region has 13 residues. CDR3 sequence: CSAREAGKETQYF. DNA of the CDR3: TGCAGTGCTAGAGAAGCAGGGAAAGAGACCCAGTACTTC.